This entry features one T cell receptor (beta chain) sequence. Its matching antigen is unknown. Amplification used 60 Vbeta primers and 13 Jbeta primers. Generated by immunoSEQ multiplex PCR, the TCRdb table keeps only in-frame clones and is missing some. Of some 180,000 clones in the sample, 8.5% to 10% were seen once. This sample is drawn from a study of cytomegalovirus exposure and HLA in healthy donors. Across the whole study: An analysis done earlier identified more than 90 million unique TCR beta sequences from approximately 170 million T cells.

General study results and limits: An observed cluster of highly shared sequence variants was recorded as a likely sequencing artifact. In a later analysis, DRB1 alleles had the most associated TCRs; HLA-C alleles the fewest.

The CDR3 sequence is 15 residues long. V was clipped by 4 bases and J by 1 base, with 9 bases between them. In germline, CDR1 is SGHRS, CDR2 YFSETQ. The source of this sequence is a woman under 40 in good health and CMV-seropositive. This chain links TRBV5-1 with TRBJ2-6; the D is unclear. Sequencing was carried out using PBMCs. CDR3 protein: CASSPRPSGANVLTF. The CDR3 DNA reads as TGCGCCAGCAGCCCGCGGCCGTCTGGGGCCAACGTCCTGACTTTC.